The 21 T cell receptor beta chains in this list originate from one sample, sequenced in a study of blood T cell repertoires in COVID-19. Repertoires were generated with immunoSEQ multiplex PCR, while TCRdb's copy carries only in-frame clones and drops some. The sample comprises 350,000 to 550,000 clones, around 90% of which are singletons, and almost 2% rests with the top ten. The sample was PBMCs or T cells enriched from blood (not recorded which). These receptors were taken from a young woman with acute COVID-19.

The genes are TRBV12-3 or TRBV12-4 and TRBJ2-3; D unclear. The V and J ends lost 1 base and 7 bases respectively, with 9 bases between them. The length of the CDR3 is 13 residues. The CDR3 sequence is CASSLGGINTQYF. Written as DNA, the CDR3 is TGTGCCAGCAGTTTAGGCGGAATAAATACGCAGTATTTT.

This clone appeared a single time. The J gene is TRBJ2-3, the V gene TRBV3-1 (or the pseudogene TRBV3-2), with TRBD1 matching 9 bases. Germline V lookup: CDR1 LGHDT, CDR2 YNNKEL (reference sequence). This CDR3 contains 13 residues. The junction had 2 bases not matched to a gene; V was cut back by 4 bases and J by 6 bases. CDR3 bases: TGTGCCAGCAGCCGGACAGGGGATGATACGCAGTATTTT. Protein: CASSRTGDDTQYF.

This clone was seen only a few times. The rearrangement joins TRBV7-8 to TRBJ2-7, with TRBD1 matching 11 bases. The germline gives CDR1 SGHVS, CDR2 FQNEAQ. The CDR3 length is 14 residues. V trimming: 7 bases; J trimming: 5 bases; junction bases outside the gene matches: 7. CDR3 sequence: CASTLTGQGDEQYF. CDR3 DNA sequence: TGTGCCAGCACTCTGACGGGACAGGGGGACGAGCAGTACTTC.

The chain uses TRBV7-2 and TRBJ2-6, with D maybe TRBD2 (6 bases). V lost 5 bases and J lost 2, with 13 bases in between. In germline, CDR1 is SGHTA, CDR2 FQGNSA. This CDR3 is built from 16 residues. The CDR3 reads CASSQRVAAGANVLTF. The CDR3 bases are TGTGCCAGCAGCCAGCGGGTGGCAGCTGGGGCCAACGTCCTGACTTTC.

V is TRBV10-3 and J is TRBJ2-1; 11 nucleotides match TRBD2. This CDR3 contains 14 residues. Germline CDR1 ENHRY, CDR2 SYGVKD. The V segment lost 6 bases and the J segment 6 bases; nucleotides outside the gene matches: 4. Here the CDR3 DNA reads TGTGCCATCAGGGCTAGCGGGGGGCCCAATGAGCAGTTCTTC. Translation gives CAIRASGGPNEQFF.

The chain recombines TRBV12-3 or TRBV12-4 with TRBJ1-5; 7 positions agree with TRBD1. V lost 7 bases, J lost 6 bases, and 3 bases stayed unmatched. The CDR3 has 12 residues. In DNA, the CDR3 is TGTGCCAGCAAAGACAGGGCTCAGCCCCAGCATTTT. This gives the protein CASKDRAQPQHF.

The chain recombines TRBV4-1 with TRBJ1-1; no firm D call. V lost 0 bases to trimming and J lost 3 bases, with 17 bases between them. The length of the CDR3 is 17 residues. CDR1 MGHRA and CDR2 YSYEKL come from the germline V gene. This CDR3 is CASSQEKLLGRDTEAFF. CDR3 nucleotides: TGCGCCAGCAGCCAAGAAAAATTGCTTGGTAGAGACACTGAAGCTTTCTTT.

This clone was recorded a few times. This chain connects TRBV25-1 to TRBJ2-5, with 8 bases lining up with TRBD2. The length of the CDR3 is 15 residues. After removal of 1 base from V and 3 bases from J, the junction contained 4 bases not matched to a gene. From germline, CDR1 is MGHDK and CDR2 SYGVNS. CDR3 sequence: CASSEWGTREETQYF. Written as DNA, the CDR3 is TGTGCCAGCAGTGAATGGGGGACTAGGGAAGAGACCCAGTACTTC.

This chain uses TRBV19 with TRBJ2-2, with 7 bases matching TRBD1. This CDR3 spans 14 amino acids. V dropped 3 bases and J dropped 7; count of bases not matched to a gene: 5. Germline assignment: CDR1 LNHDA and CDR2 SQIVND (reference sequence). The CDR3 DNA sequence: TGTGCCAGTAGTATGAACAGGGGTGGCGGGGAGCTGTTTTTT. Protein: CASSMNRGGGELFF.

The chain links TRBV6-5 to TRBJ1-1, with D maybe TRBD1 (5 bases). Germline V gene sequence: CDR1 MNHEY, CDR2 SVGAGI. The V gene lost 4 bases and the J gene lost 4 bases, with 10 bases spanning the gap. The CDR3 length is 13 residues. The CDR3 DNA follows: TGTGCCAGCAGTTTCCTCAGGGCCACTGAAGCTTTCTTT. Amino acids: CASSFLRATEAFF.

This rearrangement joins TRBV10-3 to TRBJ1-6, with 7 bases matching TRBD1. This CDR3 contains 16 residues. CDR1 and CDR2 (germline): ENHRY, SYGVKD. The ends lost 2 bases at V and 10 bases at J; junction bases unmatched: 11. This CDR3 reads CAISERKGAWESPLHF. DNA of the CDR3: TGTGCCATCAGTGAGAGGAAGGGGGCCTGGGAATCACCCCTCCACTTT.

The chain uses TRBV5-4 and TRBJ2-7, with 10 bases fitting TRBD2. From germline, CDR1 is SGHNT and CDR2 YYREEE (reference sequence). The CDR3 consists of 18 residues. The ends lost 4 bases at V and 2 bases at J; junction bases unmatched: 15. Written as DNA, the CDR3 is TGTGCCAGCAGCACCTGGACTAGCGGAATACTCTCCCCCTACGAGCAGTACTTC. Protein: CASSTWTSGILSPYEQYF.

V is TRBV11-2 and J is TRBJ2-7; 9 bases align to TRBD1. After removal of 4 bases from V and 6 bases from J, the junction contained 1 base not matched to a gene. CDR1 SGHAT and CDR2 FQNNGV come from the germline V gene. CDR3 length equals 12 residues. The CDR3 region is CASSSGQGEQYF. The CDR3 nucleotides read TGTGCCAGCAGCTCGGGACAGGGCGAGCAGTACTTC.

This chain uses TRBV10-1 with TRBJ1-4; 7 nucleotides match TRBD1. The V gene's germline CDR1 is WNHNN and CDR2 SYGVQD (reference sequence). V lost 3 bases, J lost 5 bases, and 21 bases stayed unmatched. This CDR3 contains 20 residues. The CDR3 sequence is CASSEGGGDNLLLQNEKLFF. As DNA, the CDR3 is TGCGCCAGCAGTGAAGGGGGCGGGGATAACTTGCTTCTACAGAATGAAAAACTGTTTTTT.

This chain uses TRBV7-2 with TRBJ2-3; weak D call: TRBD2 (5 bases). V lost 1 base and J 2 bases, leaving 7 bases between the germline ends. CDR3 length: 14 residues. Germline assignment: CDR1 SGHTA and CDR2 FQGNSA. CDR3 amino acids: CASSLVRVTDTQYF. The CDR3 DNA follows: TGTGCCAGCAGCTTAGTGAGGGTCACAGATACGCAGTATTTT. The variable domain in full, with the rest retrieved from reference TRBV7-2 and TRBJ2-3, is GAGVSQSPSNKVTEKGKDVELRCDPISGHTALYWYRQSLGQGLEFLIYFQGNSAPDKSGLPSDRFSAERTGGSVSTLTIQRTQQEDSAVYLCASSLVRVTDTQYFGPGTRLTVL.

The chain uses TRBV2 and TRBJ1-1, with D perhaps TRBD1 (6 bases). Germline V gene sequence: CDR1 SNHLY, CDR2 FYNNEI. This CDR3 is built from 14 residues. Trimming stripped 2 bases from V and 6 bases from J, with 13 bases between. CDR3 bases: TGTGCCAGCAGTGAAACAGGGAATGGAGCTGAAGCTTTCTTT. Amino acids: CASSETGNGAEAFF.

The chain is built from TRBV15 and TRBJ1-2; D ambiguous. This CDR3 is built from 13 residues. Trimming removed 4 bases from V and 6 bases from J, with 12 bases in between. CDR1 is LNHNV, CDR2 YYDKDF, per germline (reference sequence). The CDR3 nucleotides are TGTGCCACCAGCACCTCAGGTTTTAATGGCTACACCTTC. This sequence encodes CATSTSGFNGYTF. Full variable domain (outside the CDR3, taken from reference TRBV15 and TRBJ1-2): DAMVIQNPRYQVTQFGKPVTLSCSQTLNHNVMYWYQQKSSQAPKLLFHYYDKDFNNEADTPDNFQSRRPNTSFCFLDIRSPGLGDTAMYLCATSTSGFNGYTFGSGTRLTVV.

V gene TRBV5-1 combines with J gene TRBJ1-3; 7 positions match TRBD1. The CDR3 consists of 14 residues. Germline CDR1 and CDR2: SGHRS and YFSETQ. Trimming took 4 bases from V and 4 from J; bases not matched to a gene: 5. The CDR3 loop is CASSLGQEGNTIYF. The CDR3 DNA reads TGCGCCAGCAGCCTCGGACAGGAAGGAAACACCATATATTTT.

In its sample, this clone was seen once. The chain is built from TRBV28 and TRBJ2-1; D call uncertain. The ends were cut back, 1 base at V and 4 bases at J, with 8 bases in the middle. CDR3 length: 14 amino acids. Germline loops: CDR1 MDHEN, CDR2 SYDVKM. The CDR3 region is CASSLLSRYNEQFF. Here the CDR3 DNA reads TGTGCCAGCAGTTTATTGTCCCGTTACAATGAGCAGTTCTTC.

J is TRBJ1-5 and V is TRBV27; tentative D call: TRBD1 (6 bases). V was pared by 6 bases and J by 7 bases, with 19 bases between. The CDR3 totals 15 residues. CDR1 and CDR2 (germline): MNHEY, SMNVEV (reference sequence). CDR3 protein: CASRSEYRALQPQHF. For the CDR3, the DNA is TGTGCCAGCAGGTCGGAGTACAGGGCCCTCCAGCCCCAGCATTTT.

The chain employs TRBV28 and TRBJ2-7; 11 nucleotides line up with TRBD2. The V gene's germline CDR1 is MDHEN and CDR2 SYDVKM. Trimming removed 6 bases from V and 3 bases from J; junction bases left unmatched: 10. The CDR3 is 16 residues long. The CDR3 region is CASRPSGLAGNYEQYF. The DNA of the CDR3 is TGTGCCAGCAGGCCCAGTGGACTAGCGGGCAACTACGAGCAGTACTTC.